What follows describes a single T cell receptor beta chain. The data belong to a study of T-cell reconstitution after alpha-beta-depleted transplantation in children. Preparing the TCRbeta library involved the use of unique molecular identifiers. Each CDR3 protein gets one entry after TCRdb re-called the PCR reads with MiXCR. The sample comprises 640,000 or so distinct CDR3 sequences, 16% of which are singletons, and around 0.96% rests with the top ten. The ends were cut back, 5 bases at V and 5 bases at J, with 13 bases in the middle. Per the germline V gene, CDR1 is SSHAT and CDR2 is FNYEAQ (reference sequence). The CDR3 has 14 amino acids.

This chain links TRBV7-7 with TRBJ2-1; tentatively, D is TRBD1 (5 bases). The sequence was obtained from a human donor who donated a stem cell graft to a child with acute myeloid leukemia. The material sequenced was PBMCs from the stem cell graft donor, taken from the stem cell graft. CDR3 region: CASSPLSRDNEQFF. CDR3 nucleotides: TGTGCCAGCAGCCCTCTTTCCAGGGACAATGAGCAGTTCTTC.